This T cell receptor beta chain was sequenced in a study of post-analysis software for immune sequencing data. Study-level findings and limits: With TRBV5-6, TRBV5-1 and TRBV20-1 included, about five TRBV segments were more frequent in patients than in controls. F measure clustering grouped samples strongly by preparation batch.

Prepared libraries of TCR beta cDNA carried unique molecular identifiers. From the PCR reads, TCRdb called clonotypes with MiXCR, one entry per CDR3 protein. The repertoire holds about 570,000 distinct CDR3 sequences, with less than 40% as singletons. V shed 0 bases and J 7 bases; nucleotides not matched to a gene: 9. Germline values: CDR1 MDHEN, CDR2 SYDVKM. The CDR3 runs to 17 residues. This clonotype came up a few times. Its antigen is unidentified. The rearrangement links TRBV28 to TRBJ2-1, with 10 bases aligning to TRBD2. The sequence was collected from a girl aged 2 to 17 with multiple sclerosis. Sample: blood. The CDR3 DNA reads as TGTGCCAGCAGTTTATGGGGACGAGCGGGGGGGCAGAATGAGCAGTTCTTC. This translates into CASSLWGRAGGQNEQFF.